Sequencing of this TCR beta chain was carried out in a study of cytomegalovirus exposure and HLA in healthy donors. The donors (healthy individuals) were bone marrow donors. The V and J ends lost 0 bases and 4 bases respectively, with 6 bases between them. The germline CDR1 and CDR2 sequences are GTSNPN and SVGIG (reference sequence). CDR3 length equals 12 residues. The PCR made use of 60 Vbeta and 13 Jbeta primers. Generated by immunoSEQ multiplex PCR, the TCRdb table keeps only in-frame clones and is missing some. The table lists about 190,000 clones, about 84% of them singletons. The chain employs TRBV30 and TRBJ1-2; no clear D. Sequencing used PBMCs. This sequence was found in a woman in her thirties in good health and CMV-seropositive. The CDR3 is CAWSVEPYGYTF. CDR3 DNA sequence: TGTGCCTGGAGTGTAGAGCCCTATGGCTACACCTTC.